Each of the 25 T cell receptor beta chains below was sequenced from the same sample in a study of control samples from healthy donors and cancer patients. The data were produced by immunoSEQ multiplex PCR, yet TCRdb's version contains in-frame clones alone and is incomplete. The sample shows about 130,000 clones, around 92% of them seen only once. The sequencing sample was made of blood. These receptors were taken from a woman aged 45-65 years in good health.

The rearrangement links TRBV4-1 to TRBJ1-5; perhaps TRBD1 as D (5 bases). The ends were cut back, 1 base at V and 3 bases at J, with 13 bases in the middle. This CDR3 is 16 amino acids long. Germline CDR1 and CDR2: MGHRA and YSYEKL. The CDR3 loop reads CASSQGVGRDNQPQHF. The CDR3, as DNA: TGCGCCAGCAGCCAAGGGGTCGGCAGGGACAATCAGCCCCAGCATTTT.

V usage is TRBV28 and J usage is TRBJ1-2; TRBD1 might be the D (5 bases). V lost 8 bases to trimming and J lost 7 bases, with 23 bases between them. The V gene's germline CDR1 is MDHEN and CDR2 SYDVKM. The CDR3 sequence is 15 residues long. The CDR3 region is CASWDPGRPTLGYTF. The CDR3 DNA sequence: TGTGCCAGCTGGGACCCAGGGAGACCGACGCTTGGCTACACCTTC.

This clone was observed once. The gene calls are TRBV29-1 and TRBJ1-3; unclear D gene. The CDR3 has 16 residues. With 3 bases removed from V and 0 bases from J, the gap between germline ends came to 15 bases. Germline V lookup: CDR1 SQVTM, CDR2 ANQGSEA. CDR3 loop: CSVDLPQRASGNTIYF. The CDR3 nucleotides are TGCAGCGTTGACCTCCCACAGAGAGCCTCTGGAAACACCATATATTTT.

The V gene is TRBV11-2, the J gene TRBJ2-7, with TRBD2 matching 12 bases. J lost 6 bases, V lost 8 bases, and 11 bases had no gene match. CDR1 and CDR2 from the germline V gene are SGHAT and FQNNGV. The CDR3 is 15 amino acids. The CDR3 is CASSYWTSGNGEQYF. The CDR3 DNA is TGTGCCAGCTCATACTGGACTAGCGGGAATGGCGAGCAGTACTTC.

This clone was seen just once. The chain carries TRBV28 and TRBJ2-5; 11 nucleotides align to TRBD2. CDR1 MDHEN and CDR2 SYDVKM come from the germline V gene. The length of the CDR3 is 17 residues. Losses at the gene ends were 1 base for V and 3 bases for J; bases not matched to a gene: 7. Written as DNA, the CDR3 is TGTGCCAGCAGTTTATTGGGGCTAGCGGGAGGTAAAGAGACCCAGTACTTC. Translated, it gives CASSLLGLAGGKETQYF.

The rearrangement links TRBV19 to TRBJ2-1, with D hard to call. Trimming cost V 10 bases and J 1 base, with 17 bases left between them. The CDR3 contains 15 residues. Germline CDR1 is LNHDA and CDR2 is SQIVND (reference sequence). The CDR3 coding sequence is TGTGCCACCCAGTTGCACGCAGGTTCCTACAATGAGCAGTTCTTC. Protein product: CATQLHAGSYNEQFF.

A single count supports this clone. The V call is TRBV19, the J call TRBJ2-7, with TRBD2 matching 13 bases. V lost 5 bases and J lost 4; bases outside the gene matches: 2. The V gene's germline CDR1 is LNHDA and CDR2 SQIVND (reference sequence). The CDR3 totals 14 residues. For the CDR3, the DNA is TGTGCCAGTAGTTGGACTAGCGGGAGTTACGAGCAGTACTTC. Its protein product is CASSWTSGSYEQYF. The full variable domain, in which reference TRBV19 and TRBJ2-7 provide the parts outside the CDR3, is DGGITQSPKYLFRKEGQNVTLSCEQNLNHDAMYWYRQDPGQGLRLIYYSQIVNDFQKGDIAEGYSVSREKKESFPLTVTSAQKNPTAFYLCASSWTSGSYEQYFGPGTRLTVT.

The chain links TRBV7-2 to TRBJ1-1; D unresolved. The CDR3 totals 13 residues. Germline CDR1 and CDR2: SGHTA and FQGNSA. Trimming left V 1 base short and J 4 bases short, with 7 bases between. The CDR3 protein is CASSLEGFTEAFF. The DNA of the CDR3 is TGTGCCAGCAGCTTAGAAGGATTCACTGAAGCTTTCTTT.

This chain joins TRBV28 and TRBJ1-6; TRBD1 might be the D (6 bases). Trimming took 6 bases from V and 3 from J, leaving 15 bases between them. The CDR3 is 16 amino acids. Germline assignment: CDR1 MDHEN and CDR2 SYDVKM. CDR3 sequence (DNA): TGTGCCAGCAGCCCCGGGGGCCCCCTCTATAATTCACCCCTCCACTTT. This sequence encodes CASSPGGPLYNSPLHF.

This clone appeared once. The chain carries TRBV10-2 and TRBJ2-7; 9 nucleotides line up with TRBD1. CDR1 is WSHSY and CDR2 is SAAADI in the germline V gene. V lost 3 bases to trimming and J lost 5 bases; unmatched junction nucleotides: 8. This CDR3 contains 15 residues. CDR3 sequence (DNA): TGCGCCAGCAGTGATGTGGGGACAGGGTTCCACGAGCAGTACTTC. Encoded protein: CASSDVGTGFHEQYF.

The gene calls are TRBV18 and TRBJ1-3; D is possibly TRBD1 (6 bases). CDR1 is KGHSH and CDR2 is LQKENI in the germline V gene. This CDR3 spans 13 amino acids. Trimming took off 3 bases at V and 4 bases at J, with 7 bases between the two ends. The CDR3 sequence: CASSPGQGNTIYF. The CDR3 nucleotides are TGTGCCAGCTCACCCGGACAGGGAAACACCATATATTTT.

This clone was picked up one time. V is TRBV19 and J is TRBJ1-2; no reliable D call. This CDR3 contains 15 residues. Germline lookup yields CDR1 LNHDA and CDR2 SQIVND (reference sequence). The V and J ends lost 8 bases and 2 bases respectively, with 18 bases between them. This chain's CDR3 is CASRPSSAGNYGYTF. The CDR3 nucleotides read TGTGCCAGTCGGCCAAGTAGTGCGGGGAACTATGGCTACACCTTC.

The rearrangement uses TRBV5-1 and TRBJ1-2, with TRBD1 matching over 8 bases. Germline assignment: CDR1 SGHRS and CDR2 YFSETQ. V shed 2 bases, J shed 8 bases, and the junction held 8 bases outside the gene matches. This CDR3 contains 14 residues. CDR3 sequence reads: CASSFLQGAGGYTF. CDR3 DNA: TGCGCCAGCAGCTTCCTCCAGGGGGCCGGGGGCTACACCTTC.

CDR3 DNA: TGTGCCAGCAGTGGGGGGGACAGGGTAAGGGCTGAAGCTTTCTTT. Translated, it gives CASSGGDRVRAEAFF. V usage is TRBV25-1 and J usage is TRBJ1-1; TRBD1 matches 9 bases. This CDR3 comprises 15 residues. Trimming removed 4 bases from V and 6 bases from J; junction bases left unmatched: 9. Germline V gene data show CDR1 as MGHDK and CDR2 as SYGVNS.

This chain connects TRBV28 to TRBJ1-2; a weak D match, TRBD1 (6 bases). The V and J ends lost 7 bases and 8 bases respectively, with 20 bases between them. The CDR3 is 14 amino acids. Per germline, CDR1 MDHEN and CDR2 SYDVKM. CDR3 residues: CASTPLHGGGGYTF. CDR3 DNA sequence: TGTGCCAGCACCCCACTGCACGGGGGCGGGGGCTACACCTTC.

The chain joins TRBV5-1 to TRBJ2-1; 12 nucleotides align to TRBD2. From germline, CDR1 is SGHRS and CDR2 YFSETQ. Trimming cost V 0 bases and J 10 bases; bases outside gene matches: 8. This CDR3 contains 16 residues. The CDR3 is CASSLEILAGGGEQFF. CDR3 nucleotide sequence: TGCGCCAGCAGCTTGGAGATACTAGCGGGAGGAGGCGAGCAGTTCTTC.

This sequence joins TRBV5-8 and TRBJ1-4, with 9 bases aligning to TRBD1. The CDR3 spans 15 residues. Looked up from germline, CDR1 is SGHTS and CDR2 is YDEGEE. The J segment lost 5 bases and the V segment lost 7 bases, leaving 9 bases of the junction unmatched. The CDR3, as DNA: TGTGCCAGCTCTCCAATCGACAGGGGGAATGAAAAACTGTTTTTT. This translates into CASSPIDRGNEKLFF.

The V and J genes are TRBV7-9 and TRBJ1-1; D call uncertain. CDR3 length: 12 residues. Germline V CDR1 and CDR2: SEHNR, FQNEAQ (reference sequence). The V and J ends lost 2 bases and 9 bases respectively, with 10 bases between them. DNA for the CDR3: TGTGCCAGCAGCTTATCGGGGAGGCAAGCTTTCTTT. Its translation: CASSLSGRQAFF.

The genes are TRBV7-8 and TRBJ2-7, with 7 nucleotides matching TRBD2. V shed 8 bases, J shed 0 bases, and the junction held 1 base outside the gene matches. This CDR3 is built from 12 residues. Germline lookup yields CDR1 SGHVS and CDR2 FQNEAQ. The CDR3 bases are TGTGCCAGCGGGGGGGGCTCCTACGAGCAGTACTTC. The encoded protein is CASGGGSYEQYF.

This clone appeared once. This chain links TRBV27 with TRBJ1-2, with D perhaps matching TRBD1 (5 bases). Trimming pared 3 bases from V and 6 bases from J, leaving 14 bases between. The CDR3 covers 14 residues. Germline CDR1 reads MNHEY; CDR2 reads SMNVEV (reference sequence). In DNA form, the CDR3 reads TGTGCCAGCAGTTTGAAAGGGGCGCAGAATGGCTACACCTTC. It encodes CASSLKGAQNGYTF.

The rearrangement uses TRBV28 and TRBJ2-5, with TRBD2 identical over 7 bases. The CDR3 extends over 13 amino acids. V gave up 6 bases and J gave up 5 bases; unmatched junction bases: 6. The V gene's germline CDR1 is MDHEN and CDR2 SYDVKM. The CDR3, as DNA: TGTGCCAGCAGGGCGACTAGCCTTGAGACCCAGTACTTC. This translates into CASRATSLETQYF.

The chain combines TRBV28 with TRBJ2-7, with D possibly being TRBD2 (7 bases). This CDR3 comprises 16 residues. Germline loops: CDR1 MDHEN, CDR2 SYDVKM. V gave up 8 bases and J gave up 1 base, with 21 bases separating them. In nucleotides, the CDR3 is TGTGCCAGCCCACCCCTGGGGGGAGGGGGGTCCTACGAGCAGTACTTC. Translated, it gives CASPPLGGGGSYEQYF.

The chain employs TRBV5-1 and TRBJ1-1; a possible D gene is TRBD1 (6 bases). The CDR3 extends over 13 amino acids. Germline V CDR1 and CDR2: SGHRS, YFSETQ. V was cut by 1 base and J by 5 bases, with 9 bases left in between. The CDR3 sequence: CASSLFRGTEAFF. The CDR3 DNA follows: TGCGCCAGCAGCTTGTTTAGGGGGACTGAAGCTTTCTTT.

V usage is TRBV5-4 and J usage is TRBJ2-7, with a weak D call TRBD1 (5 bases). This CDR3 spans 15 amino acids. Trimming took 0 bases from V and 6 from J, leaving 16 bases between them. The germline CDR1 and CDR2 sequences are SGHNT and YYREEE (reference sequence). The CDR3 region is CASSLEQTVRSEQYF. The CDR3 nucleotides are TGTGCCAGCAGCTTGGAGCAGACAGTAAGGTCCGAGCAGTACTTC.

In DNA, the CDR3 is TGTGCCAGCATAGGGGGGGTTCGGTCTGATACGCAGTATTTT. It encodes CASIGGVRSDTQYF. The chain recombines TRBV6-5 with TRBJ2-3; a weak D match, TRBD2 (7 bases). V was cut by 7 bases and J by 6 bases, with 17 bases left in between. Germline V CDR1 and CDR2: MNHEY, SVGAGI. The CDR3 is 14 residues long.